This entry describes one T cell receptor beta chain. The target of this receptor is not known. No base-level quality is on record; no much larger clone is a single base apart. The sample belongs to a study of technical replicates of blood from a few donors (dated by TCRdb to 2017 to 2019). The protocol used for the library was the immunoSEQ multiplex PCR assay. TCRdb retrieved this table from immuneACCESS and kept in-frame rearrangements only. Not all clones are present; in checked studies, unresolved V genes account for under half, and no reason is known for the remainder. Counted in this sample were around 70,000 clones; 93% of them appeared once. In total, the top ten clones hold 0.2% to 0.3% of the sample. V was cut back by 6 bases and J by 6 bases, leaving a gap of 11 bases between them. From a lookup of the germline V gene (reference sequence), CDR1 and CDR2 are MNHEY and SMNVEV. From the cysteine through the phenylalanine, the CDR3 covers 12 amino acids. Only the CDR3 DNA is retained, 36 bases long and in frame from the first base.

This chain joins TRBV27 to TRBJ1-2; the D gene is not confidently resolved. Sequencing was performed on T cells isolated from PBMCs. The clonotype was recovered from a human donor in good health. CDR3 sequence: CASRYFPNGYTF. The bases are TGTGCCAGCAGGTACTTTCCGAATGGCTACACCTTC.